Each of the 20 T cell receptor beta chains below was sequenced from the same sample in a study of Graves' ophthalmopathy and Graves' hyperthyroidism. For repertoire sequencing, the TCR beta CDR3 regions were amplified from RNA transcripts. An initial RT-PCR round employing HTBI primers preceded a second-round multiplex PCR. TCRdb recomputed calls from the multiplex PCR reads with MiXCR, one row per CDR3 protein. This table holds hundreds of thousands of distinct CDR3 sequences, about 44% found once. Sequenced: peripheral blood. Every receptor here comes from an adult man with Graves' ophthalmopathy.

This clonotype has only a few counts. The J gene is TRBJ2-7, the V gene TRBV13; 7 bases are a match to TRBD2. The J segment lost 5 bases and the V segment lost 8 bases, leaving 12 bases of the junction unmatched. The CDR3 has 14 residues. Germline V gene lookup returns CDR1 PRHDT and CDR2 FYEKMQ (reference sequence). The CDR3 spells CASGVSGYGDEQYF. In nucleotides, the CDR3 is TGTGCCAGCGGGGTTAGCGGGTATGGGGACGAGCAGTACTTC.

The J gene is TRBJ2-2, the V gene TRBV7-9; D is ambiguous. Germline assignment: CDR1 SEHNR and CDR2 FQNEAQ (reference sequence). V was pared by 5 bases and J by 6 bases, with 7 bases between. This CDR3 has 12 amino acids. CDR3 region: CASSTTSGELFF. CDR3 nucleotides: TGTGCCAGCAGCACGACCTCCGGGGAGCTGTTTTTT.

This sequence joins TRBV10-3 and TRBJ1-2, with 9 bases matching TRBD1. CDR1 is ENHRY, CDR2 SYGVKD, per germline. With V trimmed by 2 bases and J by 7 bases, 5 bases remained unmatched. The CDR3 covers 14 residues. The CDR3, as DNA: TGTGCCATCAGTGAGACAGGGACAGGGAGTGGCTACACCTTC. It codes for CAISETGTGSGYTF.

A few counts support this clonotype. The chain is built from TRBV7-9 and TRBJ2-2; D unresolved. Trimming took 5 bases from V and 7 from J, leaving 14 bases between them. The CDR3 has 14 residues. The V gene's germline CDR1 is SEHNR and CDR2 FQNEAQ (reference sequence). The CDR3 loop is CASSLQERFGELFF. The CDR3 nucleotides read TGTGCCAGCAGCCTCCAAGAGCGATTCGGGGAGCTGTTTTTT.

Notes on this clonotype: A junction boundary mismatches the germline segment, possibly from a read error. The chain uses TRBV7-2 and TRBJ2-7; weak D call: TRBD1 (6 bases). Germline loops: CDR1 SGHTA, CDR2 FQGNSA. This CDR3 spans 18 amino acids. CDR3 amino acids: CASSQGVVNTGNPDEQYF. CDR3 DNA: TGCGCCAGCAGCCAAGGAGTGGTCAACACAGGGAATCCTGACGAGCAGTACTTC.

The chain is built from TRBV2 and TRBJ1-5; TRBD1 might be the D (6 bases). Germline V gives CDR1 SNHLY, CDR2 FYNNEI. The CDR3 loop spans 14 amino acids. V was clipped by 7 bases and J by 3 bases, with 13 bases between them. CDR3 protein: CASIGGHHNQPQHF. The CDR3 coding sequence is TGTGCCAGCATAGGGGGACACCACAATCAGCCCCAGCATTTT.

This clonotype was seen at least ten times. The chain joins TRBV15 to TRBJ2-7; no clear D. The ends were cut back, 3 bases at V and 4 bases at J, with 4 bases in the middle. This CDR3 region has 11 residues. Germline loops: CDR1 LNHNV, CDR2 YYDKDF (reference sequence). CDR3 sequence: CATSSKYEQYF. Written as DNA, the CDR3 is TGTGCCACCAGCAGTAAATACGAGCAGTACTTC.

In regard to this clonotype: The junction shows a germline mismatch at one end, possibly a read error. The chain is built from TRBV10-3 and TRBJ1-5, with unresolved D. The DNA end is more similar to TRBJ2-3, so the J call may be wrong. This CDR3 is built from 16 residues. The germline V gene has CDR1 ENHRY and CDR2 SYGVKD. This chain's CDR3 is CASSYSTDQSNQPQYF. CDR3 nucleotides: TGTGCCAGCAGTTACTCAACAGATCAGAGCAATCAGCCCCAGTATTTT.

Only a few counts were recorded for this clonotype. The chain employs TRBV12-3 or TRBV12-4 and TRBJ1-1; maybe TRBD1 (5 bases). This CDR3 comprises 13 residues. Trimming stripped 7 bases from V and 1 base from J, with 10 bases between. The CDR3 here is CASTPGGNTEAFF. The DNA for the CDR3 is TGTGCCAGCACCCCCGGGGGGAACACTGAAGCTTTCTTT.

This clonotype was detected many times. The V call is TRBV10-2, the J call TRBJ2-5, with 9 bases aligning to TRBD2. V was pared by 9 bases and J by 3 bases, with 5 bases of the junction left unmatched. The CDR3 is made up of 13 amino acids. The germline V gene encodes CDR1 WSHSY and CDR2 SAAADI. The CDR3: CASLAGFEETQYF. DNA of the CDR3: TGCGCCAGTCTAGCGGGATTTGAAGAGACCCAGTACTTC.

This clonotype was seen a handful of times. Mismatch with germline at one junction end may stem from a read error. This sequence joins TRBV24-1 and TRBJ2-7; D uncertain. This CDR3 is built from 12 residues. Germline CDR1 is KGHDR and CDR2 is SFDVKD. The CDR3 coding sequence is TGTGCCAGCAGTTCCTCATTTTACGAGCAGTACTTC. Translating gives CASSSSFYEQYF.

This clonotype was observed at least ten times. J is TRBJ2-7 and V is TRBV5-1, with D perhaps given as TRBD1 or TRBD2 (5 bases each). V was trimmed by 0 bases and J by 3 bases, leaving 13 bases between them. The CDR3 covers 15 residues. CDR1 and CDR2 from the germline V gene are SGHRS and YFSETQ. In DNA, the CDR3 is TGCGCCAGCAGCTTGGATGGGACGTCGGTCTACGAGCAGTACTTC. Amino acid sequence: CASSLDGTSVYEQYF.

The table lists this clonotype with a few counts. The genes are TRBV29-1 and TRBJ2-7; no firm D call. Between the trimmed V and J ends, which lost 1 base and 0 bases, there was a span of 10 bases. The germline CDR1 and CDR2 sequences are SQVTM and ANQGSEA. The CDR3 consists of 14 residues. CDR3 in DNA: TGCAGCGTTGAAGGGGGTTTCCCCTCCTACGAGCAGTACTTC. Protein sequence: CSVEGGFPSYEQYF.

This clonotype was observed a few times. This rearrangement joins TRBV6-6 to TRBJ2-7; D remains ambiguous. CDR1 and CDR2 from the germline V gene are MNHNY and SVGAGI (reference sequence). V shed 5 bases and J shed 3 bases, with 11 bases lying between them. CDR3 size: 13 residues. The CDR3 loop reads CASSRGPRYEQYF. The DNA of the CDR3 is TGTGCCAGCAGTCGAGGACCGCGCTACGAGCAGTACTTC.

The CDR3 spells CSARTDYTEAFF. In nucleotides, the CDR3 is TGCAGCGCCAGGACAGACTACACTGAAGCTTTCTTT. This chain connects TRBV29-1 to TRBJ1-1; a weak D match, TRBD1 (6 bases). The V end was cut by 7 bases, the J end by 3 bases, with 12 bases between. CDR1 and CDR2 (germline): SQVTM, ANQGSEA. CDR3 length: 12 amino acids.

Worth noting for this clonotype: A much larger clone lies a single base off, so this may be a read error. The genes are TRBV10-3 and TRBJ2-7; 10 positions match TRBD1. Germline loops: CDR1 ENHRY, CDR2 SYGVKD. Unmatched junction bases numbered 6, after V lost 10 bases and J lost 3 bases. This CDR3 is built from 13 residues. DNA for the CDR3: TGTGCCAGCGTGGACAGGGGGGGCTACGAGCAGTACTTC. Amino acid sequence: CASVDRGGYEQYF.

As concerns this clonotype: A read error may explain this, as a much larger clone is one base away. V gene TRBV7-9 combines with J gene TRBJ2-7; 9 bases are a match to TRBD2. Germline values: CDR1 SEHNR, CDR2 FQNEAQ (reference sequence). J gave up 6 bases and V 2 bases, and 5 bases lay outside the gene matches. The CDR3 is 14 residues long. CDR3 sequence (DNA): TGTGCCAGCAGCTTAATAGCGGGAGAGTCCGAGCAGTACTTC. Its translation: CASSLIAGESEQYF.

This clonotype was recorded only once. The chain links TRBV29-1 to TRBJ2-1, with TRBD1 matching over 11 bases. This CDR3 is 15 amino acids long. CDR1 and CDR2 from the germline V gene are SQVTM and ANQGSEA. The junction had 19 bases not matched to a gene; V was cut back by 6 bases and J by 15 bases. The CDR3 region has the DNA TGCAGCGTAGGCCAGCGGGACAGGGGGTGGGACTATCGGTTCTTC. Its protein is CSVGQRDRGWDYRFF.

The chain combines TRBV2 with TRBJ2-5; D is uncertain. The V end was cut by 5 bases, the J end by 5 bases, with 21 bases between. The CDR3 is 16 amino acids. CDR1 is SNHLY and CDR2 is FYNNEI in the germline V gene. The CDR3 loop reads CASSSRRSFMGETQYF. The DNA of the CDR3 is TGTGCCAGCAGTTCCCGACGGTCTTTCATGGGGGAGACCCAGTACTTC.

This clonotype occurred a few times. This chain uses TRBV10-3 with TRBJ1-1, with no clear D. Deletions cut 10 bases from V and 4 bases from J, with 16 bases between. This CDR3 region has 13 residues. Germline lookup yields CDR1 ENHRY and CDR2 SYGVKD. The CDR3 nucleotides are TGTGCCAGCAGAGTTACTCTGGCCACTGAAGCTTTCTTT. It encodes CASRVTLATEAFF.